The 25 T cell receptor beta chains below come from one sample, sequenced in a study of blood T cell repertoires in COVID-19. Profiled with immunoSEQ multiplex PCR; TCRdb holds only in-frame clones, not every one. The sample lists about 220,000 clones; 82% were seen once. The sequencing sample was made of PBMCs or T cells enriched from blood (not recorded which). These receptors all come from a woman aged 55-70 years who had recovered from COVID-19.

The chain employs TRBV15 and TRBJ2-1, with D maybe TRBD2 (5 bases). The CDR3 length is 13 residues. V was cut by 5 bases and J by 9 bases, with 14 bases left in between. The germline CDR1 and CDR2 sequences are LNHNV and YYDKDF (reference sequence). This chain's CDR3 is CATSSSGYGEQFF. DNA for the CDR3: TGTGCCACCAGCTCCTCGGGATATGGTGAGCAGTTCTTC.

The chain has TRBV5-1 and TRBJ2-5, with a weak D call TRBD2 (5 bases). V lost 0 bases and J lost 3, with 12 bases in between. The length of the CDR3 is 15 residues. Germline assignment: CDR1 SGHRS and CDR2 YFSETQ. As DNA, the CDR3 is TGCGCCAGCAGCTTGGGTCTAGCTCGGGAAGAGACCCAGTACTTC. Its protein product is CASSLGLAREETQYF. The variable domain in full, completed from reference TRBV5-1 and TRBJ2-5, reads KAGVTQTPRYLIKTRGQQVTLSCSPISGHRSVSWYQQTPGQGLQFLFEYFSETQRNKGNFPGRFSGRQFSNSRSEMNVSTLELGDSALYLCASSLGLAREETQYFGPGTRLLVL.

The V and J genes are TRBV7-6 and TRBJ2-2; maybe TRBD2 (6 bases). The CDR3 spans 15 residues. The ends were cut back, 4 bases at V and 0 bases at J, with 9 bases in the middle. Germline loops: CDR1 SGHVS, CDR2 FNYEAQ. The CDR3 here is CASSSGTSNTGELFF. In DNA form, the CDR3 reads TGTGCCAGCAGCTCCGGGACTTCGAACACCGGGGAGCTGTTTTTT.

The rearrangement joins TRBV10-3 to TRBJ2-5, with a tentative D call TRBD1 (6 bases). The germline V and J ends were trimmed by 4 bases and 0 bases, with 15 bases remaining between them. This CDR3 has 16 amino acids. Germline-derived CDR1 and CDR2 are ENHRY and SYGVKD. Written as DNA, the CDR3 is TGTGCCATCAGTGTGGCGACAGGAGCGTACCAAGAGACCCAGTACTTC. Translated, it gives CAISVATGAYQETQYF.

V usage is TRBV11-2 and J usage is TRBJ1-1; D might be TRBD1 (6 bases). Germline V gene data show CDR1 as SGHAT and CDR2 as FQNNGV. This CDR3 is 15 amino acids long. The ends were cut back, 0 bases at V and 3 bases at J, with 11 bases in the middle. CDR3 region: CASSLEGGGYTEAFF. For the CDR3, the DNA is TGTGCCAGCAGCTTAGAGGGAGGGGGTTACACTGAAGCTTTCTTT.

The rearrangement links TRBV6-5 to TRBJ1-5, with no clear D. Trimming removed 4 bases from V and 5 bases from J, with 9 bases in between. Germline-derived CDR1 and CDR2 are MNHEY and SVGAGI. CDR3 length equals 13 residues. The CDR3, as DNA: TGTGCCAGCAGTTTCTACAGAGATCAGCCCCAGCATTTT. As protein: CASSFYRDQPQHF.

The CDR3: CASGGGDGYTF. In nucleotides, the CDR3 is TGTGCCAGCGGAGGGGGCGATGGCTACACCTTC. The chain uses TRBV6-4 and TRBJ1-2, with 7 bases identical to TRBD1. This CDR3 spans 11 amino acids. CDR1 is MRHNA, CDR2 SNTAGT, per germline. With V trimmed by 8 bases and J by 6 bases, 3 bases remained unmatched.

This chain links TRBV5-4 with TRBJ2-7; 10 bases are a match to TRBD2. V dropped 2 bases and J dropped 3; count of bases not matched to a gene: 5. The germline V gene encodes CDR1 SGHNT and CDR2 YYREEE (reference sequence). The CDR3 spans 15 residues. In nucleotides, the CDR3 is TGTGCCAGCAGCTTTAGGACTAGCGGAAACTACGAGCAGTACTTC. It translates to CASSFRTSGNYEQYF.

The V call is TRBV6-2 or TRBV6-3, the J call TRBJ1-3; D ambiguous. Trimming took 2 bases from V and 4 from J, leaving 3 bases between them. Per the germline V gene, CDR1 is MNHEY and CDR2 is SVGEGT. This CDR3 is built from 12 residues. The CDR3 coding sequence is TGTGCCAGCAGTTACCTCGGAAACACCATATATTTT. Encoded protein: CASSYLGNTIYF.

The J gene is TRBJ2-1, the V gene TRBV7-3, with 9 bases that match TRBD2. This CDR3 spans 15 amino acids. V was clipped by 5 bases and J by 9 bases; unmatched bases: 11. Germline lookup yields CDR1 SGHTA and CDR2 FQGTGA. The CDR3 loop is CASSPGLAFLSEQFF. In DNA, the CDR3 is TGTGCCAGCAGCCCCGGACTAGCGTTTTTAAGTGAGCAGTTCTTC.

The chain links TRBV7-9 to TRBJ1-5; no reliable D call. The CDR3 length is 18 residues. Between the trimmed V and J ends, which lost 1 base and 0 bases, there was a span of 16 bases. The germline CDR1 and CDR2 sequences are SEHNR and FQNEAQ (reference sequence). The CDR3 DNA reads as TGTGCCAGCAGCTTAGTGGGTGGACTAGACATTAGCAATCAGCCCCAGCATTTT. The encoded protein is CASSLVGGLDISNQPQHF.

There are a few counts of this clone. The V and J genes are TRBV5-5 and TRBJ1-2, with TRBD1 matching over 7 bases. The CDR3 is made up of 13 amino acids. The ends lost 3 bases at V and 5 bases at J; junction bases unmatched: 4. Looked up from germline, CDR1 is SGHKS and CDR2 is YYEKEE (reference sequence). The CDR3 DNA follows: TGTGCCAGCAGCTATACAGGGGAATATGGCTACACCTTC. Residues: CASSYTGEYGYTF.

The rearrangement uses TRBV15 and TRBJ1-5, with 7 bases identical to TRBD1. Germline CDR1 LNHNV, CDR2 YYDKDF (reference sequence). J gave up 7 bases and V 0 bases, and 3 bases lay outside the gene matches. This CDR3 region has 14 residues. CDR3 in amino acids: CATSRETGRQPQHF. For the CDR3, the DNA is TGTGCCACCAGCAGAGAGACAGGGAGGCAGCCCCAGCATTTT.

The chain joins TRBV18 to TRBJ1-1; the D gene is possibly TRBD1 (5 bases). Germline assignment: CDR1 KGHSH and CDR2 LQKENI. Between the trimmed V and J ends, which lost 4 bases and 3 bases, there was a span of 12 bases. The CDR3 totals 14 residues. The CDR3 nucleotides are TGTGCCAGCTCACGAGGACACTCTGACACTGAAGCTTTCTTT. It yields the protein CASSRGHSDTEAFF.

The chain combines TRBV3-1 (or the pseudogene TRBV3-2) with TRBJ1-6; D might be TRBD1 (5 bases). Germline V gene data show CDR1 as LGHDT and CDR2 as YNNKEL (reference sequence). The CDR3 covers 20 residues. V lost 7 bases to trimming and J lost 0 bases, with 25 bases between them. The CDR3 spells CASTFQGFSQLSSYNSPLHF. DNA for the CDR3: TGTGCCAGCACCTTCCAGGGCTTTAGCCAACTGAGCTCCTATAATTCACCCCTCCACTTT.

This clone was counted a few times. The genes are TRBV3-1 (or the pseudogene TRBV3-2) and TRBJ1-1, with D unresolved. The length of the CDR3 is 14 residues. The ends were cut back, 7 bases at V and 6 bases at J, with 18 bases in the middle. The germline CDR1 and CDR2 sequences are LGHDT and YNNKEL (reference sequence). CDR3: CASNLQRGSAEAFF. CDR3 DNA sequence: TGTGCCAGCAACCTCCAACGGGGATCAGCTGAAGCTTTCTTT.

V usage is TRBV7-2 and J usage is TRBJ1-5, with 11 bases identical to TRBD1. Germline values: CDR1 SGHTA, CDR2 FQGNSA. The CDR3 spans 16 residues. With V trimmed by 1 base and J by 5 bases, 4 bases remained unmatched. DNA for the CDR3: TGTGCCAGCAGCTTAGGAGGACAGGGGGCGCATCAGCCCCAGCATTTT. This sequence encodes CASSLGGQGAHQPQHF.

The chain links TRBV2 to TRBJ1-3; TRBD1 matches at 9 bases. J gave up 2 bases and V 6 bases, and 5 bases lay outside the gene matches. The germline V gene encodes CDR1 SNHLY and CDR2 FYNNEI. The CDR3 loop spans 15 amino acids. The CDR3 protein is CASRNDRGAGNTIYF. In nucleotides, the CDR3 is TGTGCCAGCAGGAACGACAGGGGGGCTGGAAACACCATATATTTT.

This clone was recorded a few times. The rearrangement joins TRBV27 to TRBJ1-2; TRBD1 agrees at 9 bases. The CDR3 loop spans 13 amino acids. The J segment lost 8 bases and the V segment lost 3 bases, leaving 4 bases of the junction unmatched. From germline, CDR1 is MNHEY and CDR2 SMNVEV (reference sequence). CDR3 bases: TGTGCCAGCAGTTTCGGGACAGGGAGCGGCTACACCTTC. It codes for CASSFGTGSGYTF.

V gene TRBV29-1 combines with J gene TRBJ2-7; TRBD1 agrees at 9 bases. The CDR3 is 13 residues long. The V gene's germline CDR1 is SQVTM and CDR2 ANQGSEA. With 5 bases clipped from V and 5 bases from J, the junction kept 7 bases outside the gene matches. CDR3 nucleotides: TGCAGCGTTACCGGGACAGGGACTCACGAGCAGTACTTC. Its translation: CSVTGTGTHEQYF.

The CDR3 sequence is CASSRDSEQYF. The CDR3 DNA follows: TGTGCCAGCAGTCGGGACAGTGAGCAGTACTTC. The V gene is TRBV6-5, the J gene TRBJ2-7; 7 nucleotides match TRBD1. CDR3 length: 11 amino acids. From germline, CDR1 is MNHEY and CDR2 SVGAGI. V lost 5 bases, J lost 7 bases, and 2 bases stayed unmatched.

In its sample, this clone was seen a few times. This chain connects TRBV4-1 to TRBJ1-6; D is unresolved. This CDR3 spans 17 amino acids. Trimming cost V 0 bases and J 8 bases, with 17 bases left between them. Germline V gene lookup returns CDR1 MGHRA and CDR2 YSYEKL. As DNA, the CDR3 is TGCGCCAGCAGCCAAGATCCCGGTCCGAGGGCGTATTCACCCCTCCACTTT. It yields the protein CASSQDPGPRAYSPLHF.

V usage is TRBV5-1 and J usage is TRBJ2-7; 7 bases are a match to TRBD1. This CDR3 has 13 amino acids. V lost 4 bases, J lost 2 bases, and 3 bases stayed unmatched. From germline, CDR1 is SGHRS and CDR2 YFSETQ. The CDR3 DNA is TGCGCCAGCAGCCCCGGGACAGCCTACGAGCAGTACTTC. Its protein product is CASSPGTAYEQYF.

V and J are TRBV29-1 and TRBJ2-7; 11 bases line up with TRBD1. Germline assignment: CDR1 SQVTM and CDR2 ANQGSEA. V lost 4 bases, J lost 7 bases, and 9 bases stayed unmatched. The CDR3 consists of 14 residues. The CDR3 sequence: CSVAWGTGGREQYF. The CDR3 nucleotides are TGCAGCGTTGCGTGGGGGACAGGGGGGCGAGAGCAGTACTTC.

J is TRBJ2-2 and V is TRBV3-1 (or the pseudogene TRBV3-2); 7 bases are shared with TRBD1. This CDR3 region has 17 residues. CDR1 and CDR2 from the germline V gene are LGHDT and YNNKEL (reference sequence). Trimming took 7 bases from V and 1 from J; bases not matched to a gene: 12. The DNA of the CDR3 is TGTGCCAGCAACAGAGGGGGAACAGGGGTGAACACCGGGGAGCTGTTTTTT. It specifies CASNRGGTGVNTGELFF.